This T cell receptor beta chain emerged from a study of blood T cells in healthy people across ages (dated by TCRdb to between 2015 and 2016). About the study as a whole: Template switching captured roughly one uniquely barcoded TCR beta cDNA molecule per two T cells in model experiments. Age-related changes in TCR beta repertoire diversity were measured in the study by deep sequencing normalized with unique cDNA molecular identifiers. The donors were divided into four age groups: young (average around 15 years), middle-aged (almost 40), aged (approximately 62) and long-lived (around 87). To avoid experimental bias, donors of different ages were spread randomly across the sequencing lanes. The study analyzed two additional independent replicas of 1 million unique cDNA reads from the same blood draw for two donors, one aged 18 to 30 and one aged 80 or older. Here is what the overall study found, with its caveats: Observed TCR beta diversity per million T cells fell roughly linearly with age, and a significant reduction was already apparent by age around 40. Because donor CMV infection status was unknown, age-related changes in expanded clonotypes were potentially confounded. Since profiling was done on bulk unsorted PBMCs, naive and antigen-experienced compartments could not be conclusively compared. Estimates of total diversity based on one million sequenced T cells were regarded as lower bounds and as underestimates. Compared with the aged group, more naive CD4+ T cells, fewer expanded clones and increased TCR diversity were shown by the long-lived group, suggesting age selection. The percentage of naive T cells measured by flow cytometry correlated strongly with observed TCR beta diversity.

To prepare the library, 5' RACE was applied. A second PCR of roughly 7 to 11 cycles was run with a J-beta primer mix and a sample-barcoded 5' primer. Each TCR beta cDNA molecule received a unique molecular identifier from a template-switch 5' adaptor carrying 12 random nucleotides. At least 2.5 million CDR3-containing paired-end reads were obtained from each sample. The Mint cDNA synthesis kit, primed by a TRBC-specific oligonucleotide, was used to synthesize first-strand cDNA from all RNA. Following uracil-DNA glycosylase treatment, a first 18-cycle PCR with universal primers M1SS and BC2_uni_R was performed on all cDNA. Per the original workflow: For normalization, 1 million high-quality reads were randomly selected from each sample, with every read carrying a distinct molecular identifier. Reads sharing molecular identifiers were discarded rather than binned into consensus sequences. CDR3 identification, clonotype clustering and error correction used MiTCR with a Q25 quality threshold and the strictest error-elimination algorithm. A nonparametric unseen species model with Euler transformation was used to estimate a lower bound on total TCR beta diversity. TCRdb redid the processing of the public reads, applying fastp at Q25 and MiXCR, and retained in-frame beta chains. Every distinct CDR3 protein forms one entry, paired with its most common genes and DNA. For this entry, the V and J calls and clone size follow TCRdb and not the study's own pipeline. Counted in this sample were fewer than 2,000,000 distinct CDR3 sequences; 35% to 50% of them appeared once. The biggest ten clones account for 23% of the sample.

Details on this clonotype: Its antigen is currently not known. Per-nucleotide qualities are absent, and no much larger clonotype sits a single base away.

According to the germline V gene, CDR1 reads SQVTM and CDR2 reads ANQGSEA. CDR3 length: 13 amino acids, cysteine to phenylalanine. Only the CDR3 part of the read is kept: 39 bases, read in frame from the first base. V trim: 6 bases; J trim: 5 bases; unmatched bases: 9. Donors were a few dozen systemically healthy Caucasian individuals from Russia aged 6 to 90 years. Approximately 9.3 milliliters of peripheral blood were collected from each donor into EDTA-treated Vacutainer tubes. PBMCs were isolated by Ficoll-Paque density-gradient centrifugation, with at least 6.5 million obtained per sample. Trizol reagent was used to extract total RNA from the PBMCs, yielding at least 6 micrograms per sample. For every donor, an aliquot of PBMCs went through flow cytometry to measure the percentages of naive CD45RAhigh/CD27high T cells.

This receptor was identified in a human donor in good health. The material sequenced was blood. This chain joins TRBV29-1 to TRBJ2-5; TRBD1 fits 7 bases in the junction. The CDR3 reads CSVRDTGVETQYF. The nucleotides are TGCAGCGTCCGTGACACAGGGGTCGAGACCCAGTACTTC.